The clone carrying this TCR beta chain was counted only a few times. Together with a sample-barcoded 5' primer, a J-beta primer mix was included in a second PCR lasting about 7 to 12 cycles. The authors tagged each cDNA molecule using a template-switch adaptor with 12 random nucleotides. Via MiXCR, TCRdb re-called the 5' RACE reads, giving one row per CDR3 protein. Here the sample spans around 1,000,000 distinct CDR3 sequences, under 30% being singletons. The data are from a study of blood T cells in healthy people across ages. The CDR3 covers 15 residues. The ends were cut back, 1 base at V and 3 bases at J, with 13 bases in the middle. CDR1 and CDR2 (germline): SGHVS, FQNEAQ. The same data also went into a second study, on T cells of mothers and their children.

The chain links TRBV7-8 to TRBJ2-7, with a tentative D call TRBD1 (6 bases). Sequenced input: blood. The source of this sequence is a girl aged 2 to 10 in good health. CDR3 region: CASSLGLGGNYEQYF. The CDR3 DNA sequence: TGTGCCAGCAGCTTAGGGCTAGGGGGTAACTACGAGCAGTACTTC.